One sample yielded the 25 T cell receptor beta chains listed below, sequenced in a study of OX40 agonist ivuxolimab in advanced cancers. Libraries were prepared by immunoSEQ multiplex PCR; TCRdb keeps only in-frame clonotypes and omits some of them. Seen here are some 66,000 clones, about 88% observed once, and the top ten hold 0.27%. The specimen was CD4+ or CD8+ T cells sorted from blood, collected in a trial of the OX40 agonist ivuxolimab. Receptor source: an adult with an advanced solid tumor such as melanoma, head and neck, liver or kidney cancer.

This clone has more than one count but fewer than ten. This chain joins TRBV4-3 and TRBJ2-5; no definite D call. V lost 1 base and J 7 bases, leaving 10 bases between the germline ends. The germline gives CDR1 LGHNA, CDR2 YSLEER. The CDR3 is 13 residues long. The CDR3 loop reads CASSQGGSGTQYF. CDR3 sequence (DNA): TGCGCCAGCAGCCAAGGCGGATCGGGGACCCAGTACTTC.

This chain joins TRBV7-2 and TRBJ2-3; 7 bases align to TRBD2. Germline-derived CDR1 and CDR2 are SGHTA and FQGNSA. This CDR3 comprises 16 residues. Trimming removed 1 base from V and 1 base from J; junction bases left unmatched: 5. For the CDR3, the DNA is TGTGCCAGCAGCTTAGGAGGACTAGGAGGCACAGATACGCAGTATTTT. Amino acid sequence: CASSLGGLGGTDTQYF. The full variable domain, completed using reference TRBV7-2 and TRBJ2-3, is GAGVSQSPSNKVTEKGKDVELRCDPISGHTALYWYRQSLGQGLEFLIYFQGNSAPDKSGLPSDRFSAERTGGSVSTLTIQRTQQEDSAVYLCASSLGGLGGTDTQYFGPGTRLTVL.

This sequence joins TRBV5-1 and TRBJ2-5, with D unclear. This CDR3 spans 11 amino acids. Germline values: CDR1 SGHRS, CDR2 YFSETQ. Between the trimmed V and J ends, which lost 5 bases and 3 bases, there was a span of 5 bases. The CDR3 loop is CASRDEETQYF. DNA of the CDR3: TGCGCCAGCAGAGATGAAGAGACCCAGTACTTC.

J is TRBJ1-1 and V is TRBV14, with D possibly TRBD1 on 6 matching bases. Trimming took off 1 base at V and 1 base at J, with 16 bases between the two ends. The CDR3 spans 17 residues. Germline values: CDR1 SGHDN, CDR2 FVKESK. CDR3 coding DNA: TGTGCCAGCAGCCAAGGGTTGTGGGGGGGCCCGAACACTGAAGCTTTCTTT. Translation gives CASSQGLWGGPNTEAFF.

Points on this clone: This sample includes further DNA sequences coding for the same CDR3. The rearrangement joins TRBV5-1 to TRBJ2-6; 13 nucleotides align to TRBD2. Germline CDR1 SGHRS, CDR2 YFSETQ. The CDR3 is 20 amino acids. Unmatched junction bases numbered 13, after V lost 3 bases and J lost 4 bases. CDR3: CASSWGPQLAGGSGANVLTF. The CDR3 bases are TGCGCCAGCAGCTGGGGGCCCCAACTAGCGGGAGGGTCCGGGGCCAACGTCCTGACTTTC.

V is TRBV4-2 and J is TRBJ1-5, with D unclear. The germline V and J ends were trimmed by 2 bases and 2 bases, with 19 bases remaining between them. CDR3 length: 18 residues. Germline-derived CDR1 and CDR2 are LGHNA and YNFKEQ. The CDR3 is CASSQNLVGSVGNQPQHF. CDR3 nucleotide sequence: TGTGCCAGCAGCCAAAATCTAGTCGGGTCCGTTGGCAATCAGCCCCAGCATTTT.

The CDR3 region has the DNA TGTGCCAGCAGTTTCCGAACAGTCACCGGGGAGCTGTTTTTT. Protein product: CASSFRTVTGELFF. The gene calls are TRBV27 and TRBJ2-2; D ambiguous. Germline V gene sequence: CDR1 MNHEY, CDR2 SMNVEV (reference sequence). This CDR3 has 14 amino acids. Trimming shortened V by 3 bases and J by 4 bases, and 9 bases separated the two germline ends.

The V call is TRBV5-1, the J call TRBJ1-6; D unclear. Germline values: CDR1 SGHRS, CDR2 YFSETQ. The CDR3 covers 13 residues. V was clipped by 0 bases and J by 9 bases, with 7 bases between them. This CDR3 is CASSLELSSPLHF. The CDR3 bases are TGCGCCAGCAGCTTGGAACTCAGTTCACCCCTCCACTTT.

This chain connects TRBV14 to TRBJ2-1; the match to TRBD2 covers 8 bases. Trimming removed 0 bases from V and 6 bases from J; junction bases left unmatched: 10. Germline lookup yields CDR1 SGHDN and CDR2 FVKESK. The CDR3 runs to 17 residues. The CDR3 region has the DNA TGTGCCAGCAGCCAAGATCGGGGGGGAACCGTTATCAATGAGCAGTTCTTC. This sequence encodes CASSQDRGGTVINEQFF.

The J gene is TRBJ2-1, the V gene TRBV4-1, with TRBD2 matching over 7 bases. Trimming cost V 1 base and J 6 bases; bases outside gene matches: 9. Per the germline V gene, CDR1 is MGHRA and CDR2 is YSYEKL. CDR3 length equals 16 residues. The CDR3 DNA reads TGCGCCAGCAGCCAAGCGTTTGCTAGCGGCTTCAATGAGCAGTTCTTC. Translated: CASSQAFASGFNEQFF.

The V call is TRBV11-2, the J call TRBJ2-1; 14 bases are shared with TRBD2. Looked up from germline, CDR1 is SGHAT and CDR2 is FQNNGV. CDR3 length: 15 amino acids. V dropped 5 bases and J dropped 4; count of bases not matched to a gene: 1. CDR3 in DNA: TGTGCCAGCAGCAGGACTAGCGGGAGGTACAATGAGCAGTTCTTC. Translation: CASSRTSGRYNEQFF.

This chain joins TRBV6-5 and TRBJ1-3, with D unclear. Trimming took off 4 bases at V and 5 bases at J, with 3 bases between the two ends. The CDR3 is made up of 11 amino acids. Germline CDR1 MNHEY, CDR2 SVGAGI. CDR3 protein: CASSSRNTIYF. The CDR3 DNA follows: TGTGCCAGCAGTTCCCGAAACACCATATATTTT.

The rearrangement links TRBV27 to TRBJ1-5; a weak D match, TRBD1 (5 bases). Germline V gene lookup returns CDR1 MNHEY and CDR2 SMNVEV (reference sequence). This CDR3 has 16 amino acids. The V and J ends lost 10 bases and 3 bases respectively, with 22 bases between them. The CDR3 DNA is TGTGCCACCTCACCCGCCGGGCAGGGTTTCAATCAGCCCCAGCATTTT. Its translation: CATSPAGQGFNQPQHF.

The V and J genes are TRBV11-3 and TRBJ2-1; 8 bases match TRBD2. The V gene's germline CDR1 is SGHNT and CDR2 YENEEA. This CDR3 is built from 15 residues. Unmatched junction bases numbered 3, after V lost 2 bases and J lost 3 bases. The CDR3, as DNA: TGTGCCAGCAGCTTACGGAGCGGGAGCTACAATGAGCAGTTCTTC. It codes for CASSLRSGSYNEQFF.

V usage is TRBV7-2 and J usage is TRBJ2-5; TRBD2 agrees at 11 bases. Germline V lookup: CDR1 SGHTA, CDR2 FQGNSA. The CDR3 consists of 13 residues. V dropped 4 bases and J dropped 7; count of bases not matched to a gene: 2. The CDR3 reads CASSSGLAVTQYF. CDR3 sequence (DNA): TGTGCCAGCAGCTCGGGACTAGCGGTGACCCAGTACTTC. Filled out from reference TRBV7-2 and TRBJ2-5, the complete variable domain reads GAGVSQSPSNKVTEKGKDVELRCDPISGHTALYWYRQSLGQGLEFLIYFQGNSAPDKSGLPSDRFSAERTGGSVSTLTIQRTQQEDSAVYLCASSSGLAVTQYFGPGTRLLVL.

The chain couples TRBV2 to TRBJ2-1, with D possibly matching TRBD2 (5 bases). CDR1 is SNHLY, CDR2 FYNNEI, per germline. The CDR3 is made up of 13 amino acids. V was shortened by 6 bases and J by 4 bases, with 10 bases between the two germline ends. CDR3 sequence reads: CASSGLRYNEQFF. The CDR3 bases are TGTGCCAGCAGCGGACTGCGTTACAATGAGCAGTTCTTC.

The chain is built from TRBV2 and TRBJ2-3; D is unresolved. The length of the CDR3 is 12 residues. Germline CDR1 reads SNHLY; CDR2 reads FYNNEI. V lost 7 bases to trimming and J lost 4 bases, with 9 bases between them. The chain's CDR3 is CASTGLPDTQYF. CDR3 in DNA: TGTGCCAGCACCGGGTTGCCAGATACGCAGTATTTT.

This chain links TRBV11-2 with TRBJ2-1, with 12 bases lining up with TRBD2. Per the germline V gene, CDR1 is SGHAT and CDR2 is FQNNGV. The V gene end was trimmed by 5 bases and the J gene end by 9 bases; junction bases not matched to a gene: 5. This CDR3 comprises 14 residues. CDR3 in amino acids: CASSSRLAGVEQFF. The DNA for the CDR3 is TGTGCCAGCAGCAGCAGACTAGCGGGAGTTGAGCAGTTCTTC.

V usage is TRBV2 and J usage is TRBJ1-5; D perhaps matches TRBD1 (5 bases). The length of the CDR3 is 14 residues. Trimming removed 2 bases at V and 4 bases at J, with 9 bases between. CDR1 and CDR2 (germline): SNHLY, FYNNEI. The DNA of the CDR3 is TGTGCCAGCAGTGAACAGGGTGAGAATCAGCCCCAGCATTTT. Residues: CASSEQGENQPQHF.

The gene calls are TRBV4-1 and TRBJ2-7; TRBD2 matches at 7 bases. The germline V gene encodes CDR1 MGHRA and CDR2 YSYEKL. The V gene end was trimmed by 7 bases and the J gene end by 2 bases; junction bases not matched to a gene: 23. The CDR3 runs to 19 residues. The CDR3 DNA reads as TGCGCCAGCACCCCGACCCCTAGCGGCTCTTACCTGGGGACCTACGAGCAGTACTTC. Its translation: CASTPTPSGSYLGTYEQYF.

The chain is built from TRBV7-7 and TRBJ2-3, with 9 bases fitting TRBD2. This CDR3 has 15 amino acids. With V trimmed by 5 bases and J by 1 base, 4 bases remained unmatched. From germline, CDR1 is SSHAT and CDR2 FNYEAQ (reference sequence). CDR3 coding DNA: TGTGCCAGCAGCCAGACTAGCGGAGGCACAGATACGCAGTATTTT. This codes for CASSQTSGGTDTQYF.

The rearrangement links TRBV11-3 to TRBJ2-7, with D uncertain. Per the germline V gene, CDR1 is SGHNT and CDR2 is YENEEA. The CDR3 totals 14 residues. V was trimmed by 5 bases and J by 8 bases, leaving 19 bases between them. The CDR3 spells CASSRTTIPGQQYF. The CDR3 DNA sequence: TGTGCCAGCAGCCGAACTACAATTCCTGGTCAGCAGTACTTC.

This clone appeared once. The chain joins TRBV6-5 to TRBJ1-2; D is unclear. There are 13 residues in the CDR3. From germline, CDR1 is MNHEY and CDR2 SVGAGI. Trimming removed 5 bases at V and 5 bases at J, with 12 bases between. As DNA, the CDR3 is TGTGCCAGCAGTCCCATGGGGTGGTATGGCTACACCTTC. It is translated as CASSPMGWYGYTF.

The rearrangement uses TRBV2 and TRBJ2-7; no firm D call. The CDR3 contains 13 residues. V was cut by 6 bases and J by 3 bases, with 12 bases left in between. CDR1 and CDR2 (germline): SNHLY, FYNNEI. The CDR3 DNA follows: TGTGCCAGCAGGGTCCACAGTAGCTACGAGCAGTACTTC. Protein: CASRVHSSYEQYF.

V is TRBV7-2 and J is TRBJ2-7; D tentatively reads TRBD1 or TRBD2 (5 bases each). The germline V gene encodes CDR1 SGHTA and CDR2 FQGNSA. V lost 2 bases and J lost 1, with 15 bases in between. The CDR3 sequence is 16 residues long. The chain's CDR3 is CASSLFAWGPSYEQYF. The CDR3 DNA is TGTGCCAGCAGCTTATTCGCGTGGGGACCGTCCTACGAGCAGTACTTC.